The clone carrying this TCR beta chain was seen many times. What it binds is unknown. Germline V gene data show CDR1 as LGHDT and CDR2 as YNNKEL (reference sequence). The CDR3 runs to 16 residues. Deletions cut 3 bases from V and 1 base from J, with 12 bases between. This sample was taken from a study of breast tumors, draining lymph nodes, adjacent tissues. The study's findings and limits: Tumor and nontumor repertoires were significantly more similar in luminal-like than in basal-like breast cancer.

TCRdb reprocessed the multiplex PCR reads with MiXCR, giving one entry per CDR3 protein. Of about 180,000 distinct CDR3 sequences listed, roughly a third are singletons. Samples came from axillary lymph nodes draining the breast cancer. The sequenced sample was axillary lymph node tissue. J is TRBJ2-2 and V is TRBV3-1, with D possibly TRBD2 on 6 matching bases. The origin of this receptor is a female donor with breast cancer. Some clones in this sample may be carry-over from other donors' samples. The CDR3 protein is CASSHLLARNTGELFF. Written as DNA, the CDR3 is TGTGCCAGCAGCCACCTCCTAGCGAGGAACACCGGGGAGCTGTTTTTT.